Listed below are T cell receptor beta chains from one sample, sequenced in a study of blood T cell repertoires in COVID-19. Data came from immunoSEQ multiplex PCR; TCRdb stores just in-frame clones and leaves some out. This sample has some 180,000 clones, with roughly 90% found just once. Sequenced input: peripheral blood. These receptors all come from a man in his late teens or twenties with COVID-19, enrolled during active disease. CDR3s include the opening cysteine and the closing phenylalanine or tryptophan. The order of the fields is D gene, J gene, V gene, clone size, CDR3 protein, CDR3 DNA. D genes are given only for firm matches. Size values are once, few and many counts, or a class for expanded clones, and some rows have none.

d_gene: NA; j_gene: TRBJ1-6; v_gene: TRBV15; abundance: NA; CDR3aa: CATSRDQGIYNSPLHF; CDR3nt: TGTGCCACCAGCAGAGATCAGGGGATTTATAATTCACCCCTCCACTTT
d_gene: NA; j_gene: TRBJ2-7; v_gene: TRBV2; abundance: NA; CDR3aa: CASSEGRSGYEQYF; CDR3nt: TGTGCCAGCAGTGAGGGCAGGTCGGGGTACGAGCAGTACTTC
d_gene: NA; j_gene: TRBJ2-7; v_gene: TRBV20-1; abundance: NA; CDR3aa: CSAPTGIEQYF; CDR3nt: TGCAGTGCACCCACAGGGATCGAGCAGTACTTC
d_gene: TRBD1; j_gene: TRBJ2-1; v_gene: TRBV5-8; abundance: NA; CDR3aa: CASSTGTGSYNEQFF; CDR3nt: TGTGCCAGCAGCACAGGGACAGGGTCCTACAATGAGCAGTTCTTC
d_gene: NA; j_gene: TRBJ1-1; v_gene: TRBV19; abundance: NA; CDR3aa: CASSIWSELVTEAFF; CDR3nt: TGTGCCAGTAGTATTTGGTCGGAGTTGGTCACTGAAGCTTTCTTT
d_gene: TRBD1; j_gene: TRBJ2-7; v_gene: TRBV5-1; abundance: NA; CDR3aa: CASRSGTGTSYEQYF; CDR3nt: TGCGCCAGCAGGTCCGGGACAGGGACCTCCTACGAGCAGTACTTC
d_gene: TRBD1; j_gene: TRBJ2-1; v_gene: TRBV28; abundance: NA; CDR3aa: CASSTWTGITYNEQFF; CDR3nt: TGTGCCAGCAGTACCTGGACAGGGATAACCTACAATGAGCAGTTCTTC
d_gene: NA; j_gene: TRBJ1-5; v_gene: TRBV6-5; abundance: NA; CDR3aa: CASSLGGGQPQHF; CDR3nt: TGTGCCAGCAGCCTGGGTGGCGGTCAGCCCCAGCATTTT
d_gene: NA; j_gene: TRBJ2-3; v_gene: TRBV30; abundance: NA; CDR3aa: CAWSPGTRADTQYF; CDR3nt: TGTGCCTGGAGCCCCGGAACTAGGGCAGATACGCAGTATTTT
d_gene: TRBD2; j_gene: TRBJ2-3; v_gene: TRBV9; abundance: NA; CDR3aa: CASSVSGAATDTQYF; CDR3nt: TGTGCCAGCAGCGTAAGCGGGGCCGCGACAGATACGCAGTATTTT
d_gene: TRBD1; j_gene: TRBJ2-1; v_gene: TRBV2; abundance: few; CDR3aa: CASSLGQNEQFF; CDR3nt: TGTGCCAGCAGCCTGGGACAGAATGAGCAGTTCTTC
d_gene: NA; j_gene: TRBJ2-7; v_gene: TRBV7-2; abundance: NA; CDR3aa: CASRQDSYEQYF; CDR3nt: TGTGCCAGTAGACAGGACTCCTACGAGCAGTACTTC
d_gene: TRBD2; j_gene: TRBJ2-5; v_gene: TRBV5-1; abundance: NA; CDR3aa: CASNGEGPATQYF; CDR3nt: TGCGCCAGCAATGGGGAGGGCCCGGCGACCCAGTACTTC
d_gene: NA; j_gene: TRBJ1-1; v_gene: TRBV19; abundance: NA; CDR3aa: CASSTGIGTEAFF; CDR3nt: TGTGCCAGTAGTACAGGGATTGGGACTGAAGCTTTCTTT
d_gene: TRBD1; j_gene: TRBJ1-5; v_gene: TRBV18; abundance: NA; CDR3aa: CASSPQGGTISPQHF; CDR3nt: TGTGCCAGCTCGCCCCAGGGGGGCACAATCAGCCCCCAGCATTTT
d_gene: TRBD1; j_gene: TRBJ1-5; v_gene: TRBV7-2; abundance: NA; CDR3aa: CASSLVWTGDQPQHF; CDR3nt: TGTGCCAGCAGCTTAGTTTGGACAGGGGATCAGCCCCAGCATTTT
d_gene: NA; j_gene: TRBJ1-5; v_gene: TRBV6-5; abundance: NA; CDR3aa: CASSHGQSPSWPQHF; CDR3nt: TGTGCCAGCAGTCACGGACAGTCCCCATCTTGGCCCCAGCATTTT
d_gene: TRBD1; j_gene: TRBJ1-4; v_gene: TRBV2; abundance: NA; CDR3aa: CARGSRDSEKLLF; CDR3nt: TGTGCCAGGGGGTCAAGGGACAGCGAAAAACTGCTTTTT
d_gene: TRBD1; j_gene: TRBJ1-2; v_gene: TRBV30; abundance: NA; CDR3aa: CAWRTGGGYTF; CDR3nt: TGTGCCTGGAGGACAGGGGGCGGCTACACCTTC
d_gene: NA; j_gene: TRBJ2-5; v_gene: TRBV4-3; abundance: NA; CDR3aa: CAGSLHVTGETQYF; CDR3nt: TGCGCCGGGTCCCTCCACGTGACGGGAGAGACCCAGTACTTC
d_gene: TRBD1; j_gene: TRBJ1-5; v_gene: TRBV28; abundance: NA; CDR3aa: CASSTGGRDQPQHF; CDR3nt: TGTGCCAGCAGTACAGGGGGCCGGGATCAGCCCCAGCATTTT
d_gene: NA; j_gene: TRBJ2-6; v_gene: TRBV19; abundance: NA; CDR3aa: CASRRGLGSGANVLTF; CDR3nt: TGTGCCAGTCGGAGGGGGCTTGGGTCTGGGGCCAACGTCCTGACTTTC
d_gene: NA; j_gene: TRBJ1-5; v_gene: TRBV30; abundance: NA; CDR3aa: CAWSPTGGSGQPQHF; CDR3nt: TGTGCCTGGAGTCCAACGGGGGGGAGCGGTCAGCCCCAGCATTTT
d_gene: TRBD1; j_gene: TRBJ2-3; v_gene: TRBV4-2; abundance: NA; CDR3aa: CASSQAGQGVDTDTQYF; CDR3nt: TGTGCCAGCAGCCAAGCAGGACAGGGGGTTGACACAGATACGCAGTATTTT
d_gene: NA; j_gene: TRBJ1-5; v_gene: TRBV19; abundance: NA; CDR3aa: CASSTNRDQPQHF; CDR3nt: TGTGCCAGTAGTACAAACAGAGATCAGCCCCAGCATTTT
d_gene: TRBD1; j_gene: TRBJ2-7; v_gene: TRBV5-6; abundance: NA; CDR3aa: CASSLGQGWYEQYF; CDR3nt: TGTGCCAGCAGCTTAGGACAGGGATGGTACGAGCAGTACTTC
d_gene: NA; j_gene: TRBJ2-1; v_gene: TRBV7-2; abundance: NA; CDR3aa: CASSYPRESRNEQFF; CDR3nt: TGTGCCAGCAGCTACCCCAGGGAAAGTAGAAATGAGCAGTTCTTC
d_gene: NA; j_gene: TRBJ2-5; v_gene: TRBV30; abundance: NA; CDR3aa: CAWRKTEEETQYF; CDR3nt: TGTGCCTGGAGGAAGACGGAGGAAGAGACCCAGTACTTC
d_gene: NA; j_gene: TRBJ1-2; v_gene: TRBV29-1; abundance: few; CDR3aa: CSVEVGTFYDGYTF; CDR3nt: TGCAGCGTTGAAGTTGGTACTTTCTATGATGGCTACACCTTC
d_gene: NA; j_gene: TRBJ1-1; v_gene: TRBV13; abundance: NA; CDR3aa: CASSLGRGTTRDTEAFF; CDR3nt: TGTGCCAGCAGCTTAGGCCGGGGAACGACCAGAGACACTGAAGCTTTCTTT
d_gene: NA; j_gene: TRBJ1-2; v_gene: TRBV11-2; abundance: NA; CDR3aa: CASSLDPGRYTF; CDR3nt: TGTGCCAGCAGCTTAGACCCAGGGCGCTACACCTTC